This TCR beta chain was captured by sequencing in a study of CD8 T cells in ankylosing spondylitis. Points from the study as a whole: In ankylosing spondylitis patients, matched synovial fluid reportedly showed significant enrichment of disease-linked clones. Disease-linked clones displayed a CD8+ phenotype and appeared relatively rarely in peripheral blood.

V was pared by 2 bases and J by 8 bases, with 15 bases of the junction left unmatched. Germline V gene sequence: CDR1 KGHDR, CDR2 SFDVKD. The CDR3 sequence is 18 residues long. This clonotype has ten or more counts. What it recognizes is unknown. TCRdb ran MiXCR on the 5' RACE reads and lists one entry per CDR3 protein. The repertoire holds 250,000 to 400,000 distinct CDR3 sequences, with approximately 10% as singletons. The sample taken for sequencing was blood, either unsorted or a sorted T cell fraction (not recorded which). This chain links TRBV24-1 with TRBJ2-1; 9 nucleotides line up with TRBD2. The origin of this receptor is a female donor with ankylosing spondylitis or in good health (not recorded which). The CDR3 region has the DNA TGTGCCACCAGTGATTCGAGGGCTAGCGGGAAGGGAATCTATGAGCAGTTCTTC. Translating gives CATSDSRASGKGIYEQFF.